This entry lists 25 T cell receptor beta chains sequenced from one sample in a study of vaccination effects on CD4 cells after COVID-19. Antigen-specific CD4+ T cells were expanded with viral peptide pools in the ViraFEST assay before sequencing. The authors isolated CD4+ T cells after nine to eleven days of culture. Among the vaccine recipients, none had a prior SARS-CoV-2 infection, and nucleocapsid antibodies were negative. These TCRs are of unknown antigen specificity. Sequencing used immunoSEQ multiplex PCR; TCRdb keeps in-frame clones, though not all of them. The repertoire holds about 68,000 clones, about four fifths seen once, with 10% to 15% in the top ten. Material: CD4+ T cells from PBMCs cultured with SARS-CoV-2 spike peptides, obtained before COVID-19 vaccination. The origin of the receptors is a human donor who received a COVID-19 vaccine.

The J gene is TRBJ2-7, the V gene TRBV25-1; D ambiguous. V shed 1 base and J shed 3 bases, with 4 bases lying between them. The CDR3 runs to 12 residues. The germline gives CDR1 MGHDK, CDR2 SYGVNS. CDR3 loop: CASSEFGYEQYV. CDR3 nucleotide sequence: TGTGCCAGCAGTGAATTTGGCTACGAGCAGTACGTC.

The chain couples TRBV5-1 to TRBJ2-7, with D possibly matching TRBD1 (6 bases). Germline lookup yields CDR1 SGHRS and CDR2 YFSETQ. V lost 2 bases to trimming and J lost 3 bases, with 12 bases between them. The CDR3 is 14 amino acids. The DNA for the CDR3 is TGCGCCAGCAGCTTACAGACAGGCAACTACGAGCAGTACGTC. This gives the protein CASSLQTGNYEQYV.

This clone was picked up one time. The chain has TRBV7-9 and TRBJ2-5; 8 bases are a match to TRBD1. Germline V lookup: CDR1 SEHNR, CDR2 FQNEAQ (reference sequence). The ends lost 3 bases at V and 3 bases at J; junction bases unmatched: 3. The CDR3 runs 14 residues. This CDR3 reads CASSFLQGEETQYF. CDR3 bases: TGTGCCAGCAGCTTCCTACAGGGGGAAGAGACCCAGTACTTC.

V and J are TRBV30 and TRBJ1-1; no clear D gene. V was clipped by 4 bases and J by 3 bases, with 9 bases between them. Germline-derived CDR1 and CDR2 are GTSNPN and SVGIG (reference sequence). The CDR3 extends over 12 amino acids. CDR3 in DNA: TGTGCCTGGAAGCTCGGATACACTGAAGCTTTCTTT. This encodes CAWKLGYTEAFF.

The chain couples TRBV9 to TRBJ2-2, with 8 positions matching TRBD2. The CDR3 has 16 residues. The junction had 10 bases not matched to a gene; V was cut back by 4 bases and J by 5 bases. Germline V gene data show CDR1 as SGDLS and CDR2 as YYNGEE. This chain's CDR3 is CASSPQTSGFTGELFF. As DNA, the CDR3 is TGTGCCAGCAGCCCACAAACTAGCGGCTTTACCGGGGAGCTGTTTTTT. Full variable domain (outside the CDR3, taken from reference TRBV9 and TRBJ2-2): DSGVTQTPKHLITATGQRVTLRCSPRSGDLSVYWYQQSLDQGLQFLIQYYNGEERAKGNILERFSAQQFPDLHSELNLSSLELGDSALYFCASSPQTSGFTGELFFGEGSRLTVL.

The chain recombines TRBV5-1 with TRBJ1-1; maybe TRBD1 (6 bases). The CDR3 length is 15 residues. V dropped 5 bases and J dropped 5 bases, with 19 bases sitting between them. Germline V gene data show CDR1 as SGHRS and CDR2 as YFSETQ. The CDR3: CASRVGGGGGTEAFF. The CDR3 DNA follows: TGCGCCAGCAGAGTAGGAGGGGGGGGAGGGACTGAAGCTTTCTTT.

The J gene is TRBJ2-3, the V gene TRBV6-5; TRBD1 is a possible D gene (5 bases). Trimming took off 0 bases at V and 5 bases at J, with 12 bases between the two ends. Germline assignment: CDR1 MNHEY and CDR2 SVGAGI. The CDR3 spans 15 residues. This chain's CDR3 is CASSYSGRARDTQYF. CDR3 DNA: TGTGCCAGCAGTTACTCCGGCAGGGCGAGAGATACGCAGTATTTT.

The chain is built from TRBV6-5 and TRBJ1-2; D gene unclear. The CDR3 runs 15 residues. V was trimmed by 4 bases and J by 5 bases, leaving 17 bases between them. Germline lookup yields CDR1 MNHEY and CDR2 SVGAGI. CDR3: CASSSFGEGSYGYTF. In DNA, the CDR3 is TGTGCCAGCAGTTCCTTTGGGGAGGGATCGTATGGCTACACCTTC.

This chain uses TRBV2 with TRBJ2-1; a weak D match, TRBD2 (7 bases). This CDR3 contains 16 residues. Germline CDR1 SNHLY, CDR2 FYNNEI. Trimming cost V 2 bases and J 7 bases, with 18 bases left between them. This CDR3 reads CASSELTGGLRNEQFF. DNA for the CDR3: TGTGCCAGCAGTGAACTAACGGGGGGCTTACGGAATGAGCAGTTCTTC.

J is TRBJ1-1 and V is TRBV2, with no clear D. The length of the CDR3 is 13 residues. The germline V gene has CDR1 SNHLY and CDR2 FYNNEI. Trimming took 10 bases from V and 7 from J, leaving 19 bases between them. This CDR3 reads CATRGVRAGEAFF. Here the CDR3 DNA reads TGTGCCACCCGAGGTGTGAGGGCGGGTGAAGCTTTCTTT. Full variable domain (outside the CDR3, taken from reference TRBV2 and TRBJ1-1): EPEVTQTPSHQVTQMGQEVILRCVPISNHLYFYWYRQILGQKVEFLVSFYNNEISEKSEIFDDQFSVERPDGSNFTLKIRSTKLEDSAMYFCATRGVRAGEAFFGQGTRLTVV.

In its sample, this clone was seen once. V gene TRBV5-1 combines with J gene TRBJ2-5; TRBD2 matches 8 bases. Germline CDR1 reads SGHRS; CDR2 reads YFSETQ. V gave up 1 base and J gave up 4 bases; unmatched junction bases: 3. The CDR3 has 14 amino acids. The CDR3 loop reads CASSLSLAAETQYF. The CDR3 region has the DNA TGCGCCAGCAGCTTGTCACTAGCGGCAGAGACCCAGTACTTC.

The rearrangement joins TRBV18 to TRBJ1-2; D unclear. The V and J ends lost 3 bases and 8 bases respectively, with 10 bases between them. Germline CDR1 and CDR2: KGHSH and LQKENI. The CDR3 consists of 12 residues. CDR3 loop: CASSPGMEGYTF. In nucleotides, the CDR3 is TGTGCCAGCTCACCGGGGATGGAAGGCTACACCTTC. The variable domain in full, completed from reference TRBV18 and TRBJ1-2, reads NAGVMQNPRHLVRRRGQEARLRCSPMKGHSHVYWYRQLPEEGLKFMVYLQKENIIDESGMPKERFSAEFPKEGPSILRIQQVVRGDSAAYFCASSPGMEGYTFGSGTRLTVV.

This chain connects TRBV12-3 or TRBV12-4 to TRBJ2-1, with a tentative D call TRBD2 (5 bases). The CDR3 sequence is 13 residues long. V was clipped by 7 bases and J by 7 bases, with 14 bases between them. This CDR3 is CASTPTSRNEQFF. In nucleotides, the CDR3 is TGTGCCAGCACCCCAACTAGTCGTAATGAGCAGTTCTTC.

V and J are TRBV21-1 and TRBJ2-7. TRBV21-1 is assigned pseudogene status. There are 11 residues in the CDR3. The CDR3, as DNA: TGTGCCAGCAGCAATGCCTACGAGCAGTACGTC. Protein product: CASSNAYEQYV.

V gene TRBV10-1 combines with J gene TRBJ2-2; no reliable D call. The CDR3 has 13 amino acids. Trimming took off 7 bases at V and 0 bases at J, with 6 bases between the two ends. The germline V gene encodes CDR1 WNHNN and CDR2 SYGVQD (reference sequence). The CDR3 bases are TGCGCCAGCAAGCCATCGAACACCGGGGAGCTGTTTTTT. Its protein is CASKPSNTGELFF.

This clone has more than one count but fewer than ten. This chain uses TRBV4-3 with TRBJ1-2, with D unclear. V gave up 2 bases and J gave up 9 bases, with 19 bases separating them. This CDR3 contains 15 residues. In germline, CDR1 is LGHNA, CDR2 YSLEER. This chain's CDR3 is CASSQWSIVPGRYTF. Written as DNA, the CDR3 is TGCGCCAGCAGCCAATGGTCCATCGTCCCGGGTCGCTACACCTTC.

V is TRBV15 and J is TRBJ2-1; maybe TRBD1 (5 bases). CDR3 length: 16 residues. Germline V gene sequence: CDR1 LNHNV, CDR2 YYDKDF (reference sequence). V gave up 0 bases and J gave up 1 base, with 10 bases separating them. The DNA of the CDR3 is TGTGCCACCAGCAGAGATCTGGACACTTCCTACAATGAGCAGTTCTTC. Protein product: CATSRDLDTSYNEQFF.

The V call is TRBV5-1, the J call TRBJ1-1; 9 nucleotides line up with TRBD1. The V segment lost 4 bases and the J segment 3 bases; nucleotides outside the gene matches: 7. The CDR3 spans 15 residues. CDR1 and CDR2 (germline): SGHRS, YFSETQ. This chain's CDR3 is CASSTGGAGDTEAFF. The DNA of the CDR3 is TGCGCCAGCAGCACAGGGGGCGCCGGGGACACTGAAGCTTTCTTT.

The V call is TRBV5-1, the J call TRBJ1-2, with 8 nucleotides matching TRBD1. J gave up 8 bases and V 2 bases, and 8 bases lay outside the gene matches. The V gene's germline CDR1 is SGHRS and CDR2 YFSETQ. CDR3 length: 14 residues. CDR3 sequence: CASSLQGVLEGYTF. In nucleotides, the CDR3 is TGCGCCAGCAGCTTACAGGGGGTGTTGGAGGGCTACACCTTC.

This chain connects TRBV12-5 to TRBJ2-5, with no clear D. The CDR3 has 14 residues. Trimming pared 2 bases from V and 0 bases from J, leaving 7 bases between. CDR1 and CDR2 (germline): LGHNT, FRNRAP. The CDR3 protein is CASGLSGNQETQYF. As DNA, the CDR3 is TGTGCTAGTGGTTTGTCGGGTAACCAAGAGACCCAGTACTTC. Based on the CDR3 plus reference TRBV12-5 and TRBJ2-5, the full variable domain is DARVTQTPRHKVTEMGQEVTMRCQPILGHNTVFWYRQTMMQGLELLAYFRNRAPLDDSGMPKDRFSAEMPDATLATLKIQPSEPRDSAVYFCASGLSGNQETQYFGPGTRLLVL.

This clone has just one count. The chain carries TRBV5-1 and TRBJ1-2, with TRBD1 matching 7 bases. The J segment lost 6 bases and the V segment lost 4 bases, leaving 12 bases of the junction unmatched. Germline CDR1 and CDR2: SGHRS and YFSETQ. This CDR3 region has 15 residues. The CDR3 sequence is CASSEQLGQVDGYTF. The CDR3 bases are TGCGCCAGCAGCGAACAACTAGGACAGGTGGATGGCTACACCTTC.

The chain employs TRBV10-3 and TRBJ2-7; 12 bases fit TRBD2. Trimming took 2 bases from V and 9 from J; bases not matched to a gene: 8. The CDR3 covers 15 residues. Germline V lookup: CDR1 ENHRY, CDR2 SYGVKD. The CDR3 DNA reads TGTGCCATCAGTGAGGCCGGGACTAGCGGGCTTGTGCAGTACGTC. It encodes CAISEAGTSGLVQYV.

J is TRBJ2-7 and V is TRBV5-1; D is perhaps TRBD2 (6 bases). This CDR3 comprises 14 residues. Germline V lookup: CDR1 SGHRS, CDR2 YFSETQ. V was clipped by 4 bases and J by 1 base, with 12 bases between them. In DNA, the CDR3 is TGCGCCAGCAGCCTCGGGGGACCTTCCTACGAGCAGTACGTC. The encoded protein is CASSLGGPSYEQYV.

The chain combines TRBV25-1 with TRBJ1-1; D might be TRBD1 (5 bases). CDR1 is MGHDK and CDR2 is SYGVNS in the germline V gene. Trimming took 5 bases from V and 4 from J, leaving 17 bases between them. The CDR3 is made up of 15 amino acids. The chain's CDR3 is CASSRTTPGGTEAFF. The DNA of the CDR3 is TGTGCCAGCAGTCGGACGACCCCCGGGGGCACTGAAGCTTTCTTT.

CDR3 in DNA: TGTGCCACCAGCAGAGAGGGACAGGGGGTATTCGGTAATGAAAAACTGTTTTTT. As protein: CATSREGQGVFGNEKLFF. The V gene is TRBV15, the J gene TRBJ1-4, with 11 bases aligning to TRBD1. CDR3 size: 18 residues. Germline V CDR1 and CDR2: LNHNV, YYDKDF (reference sequence). V lost 0 bases, J lost 4 bases, and 7 bases stayed unmatched.